These 31 T cell receptor beta chains share one sample of origin, sequenced in a study of PD-1 blockade in mismatch repair-deficient tumors. TCRdb's copy holds only in-frame clones and misses some; the assay was immunoSEQ multiplex PCR. The sample yields approximately 38,000 clones, roughly 80% seen once. The sample in question was peripheral blood, obtained 4 weeks after starting pembrolizumab. These receptors were taken from an adult with mismatch repair-deficient cancer.

The chain joins TRBV13 to TRBJ2-3; D unresolved. This CDR3 has 12 amino acids. Deletions cut 7 bases from V and 6 bases from J, with 11 bases between. Looked up from germline, CDR1 is PRHDT and CDR2 is FYEKMQ (reference sequence). This CDR3 is CASTSVGDTQYF. In nucleotides, the CDR3 is TGTGCCAGCACCTCGGTAGGGGATACGCAGTATTTT.

The V call is TRBV30, the J call TRBJ2-7; D is ambiguous. The CDR3 has 13 amino acids. The V end was cut by 4 bases, the J end by 1 base, with 11 bases between. The germline gives CDR1 GTSNPN, CDR2 SVGIG (reference sequence). This CDR3 reads CAWNKGTSYEQYF. DNA for the CDR3: TGTGCCTGGAATAAGGGCACGTCCTACGAGCAGTACTTC.

This chain joins TRBV5-1 and TRBJ2-6; no reliable D call. V was trimmed by 4 bases and J by 0 bases, leaving 20 bases between them. In germline, CDR1 is SGHRS, CDR2 YFSETQ. The CDR3 consists of 19 residues. The CDR3 spells CASSERGTGHNSGANVLTF. In nucleotides, the CDR3 is TGCGCCAGCAGCGAGCGCGGAACGGGCCACAACTCTGGGGCCAACGTCCTGACTTTC.

The chain couples TRBV30 to TRBJ2-2; D is undetermined. V lost 2 bases and J 7 bases, leaving 11 bases between the germline ends. The CDR3 loop spans 13 amino acids. Germline V gene sequence: CDR1 GTSNPN, CDR2 SVGIG (reference sequence). The CDR3 DNA sequence: TGTGCCTGGAGTTTAAGTGAAAACGGGGAGCTGTTTTTT. Amino acids: CAWSLSENGELFF.

CDR3 sequence: CASSHGSGEKLFF. CDR3 coding DNA: TGTGCCAGCAGCCATGGCTCCGGAGAAAAACTGTTTTTT. The chain uses TRBV7-9 and TRBJ1-4; D call uncertain. Germline V gives CDR1 SEHNR, CDR2 FQNEAQ (reference sequence). This CDR3 spans 13 amino acids. Trimming took off 5 bases at V and 8 bases at J, with 12 bases between the two ends.

This clone appeared once. The J gene is TRBJ1-5, the V gene TRBV6-1; tentatively, D is TRBD1 (6 bases). The CDR3 contains 13 residues. V dropped 4 bases and J dropped 2 bases, with 6 bases sitting between them. CDR1 MNHNS and CDR2 SASEGT come from the germline V gene. The CDR3 loop reads CASSGTGNQPQHF. The CDR3 DNA sequence: TGTGCCAGCAGTGGGACAGGCAATCAGCCCCAGCATTTT.

The V and J genes are TRBV7-9 and TRBJ2-1, with a weak D call TRBD1 (6 bases). This CDR3 comprises 12 residues. V lost 4 bases and J 7 bases, leaving 8 bases between the germline ends. CDR1 is SEHNR and CDR2 is FQNEAQ in the germline V gene (reference sequence). CDR3 protein: CASSSTGNEQFF. Written as DNA, the CDR3 is TGTGCCAGCAGCTCGACAGGAAATGAGCAGTTCTTC.

This clone was found a few times. This sequence joins TRBV28 and TRBJ2-1; TRBD2 agrees at 12 bases. The CDR3 runs 17 residues. CDR1 and CDR2 (germline): MDHEN, SYDVKM. J gave up 3 bases and V 5 bases, and 8 bases lay outside the gene matches. The CDR3 DNA reads TGTGCCAGCAGTCCCCGACTAGCGGGAGCTTTCTACAATGAGCAGTTCTTC. Encoded protein: CASSPRLAGAFYNEQFF.

V and J are TRBV11-2 and TRBJ2-7; D gene ambiguous. Trimming cost V 1 base and J 3 bases, with 7 bases left between them. CDR1 and CDR2 from the germline V gene are SGHAT and FQNNGV. The CDR3 sequence is 13 residues long. DNA of the CDR3: TGTGCCAGCAGCTTAGCGGCAGACTACGAGCAGTACTTC. As protein: CASSLAADYEQYF.

This clone was seen many times. V is TRBV28 and J is TRBJ2-7; the D is unclear. The V and J ends lost 8 bases and 2 bases respectively, with 16 bases between them. Germline assignment: CDR1 MDHEN and CDR2 SYDVKM. This CDR3 spans 14 amino acids. The CDR3 is CASLNQGQTYEQYF. The CDR3 DNA reads as TGTGCCAGCTTAAATCAAGGCCAGACCTACGAGCAGTACTTC.

The rearrangement joins TRBV27 to TRBJ1-1; no definite D call. V shed 1 base and J shed 6 bases, with 15 bases lying between them. Germline V gives CDR1 MNHEY, CDR2 SMNVEV (reference sequence). The length of the CDR3 is 15 residues. The CDR3 loop is CASSLLSGRGPEAFF. The CDR3 coding sequence is TGTGCCAGCAGTTTATTGTCAGGTCGAGGGCCTGAAGCTTTCTTT.

The chain links TRBV5-1 to TRBJ2-2; the match to TRBD2 covers 8 bases. V dropped 4 bases and J dropped 5; count of bases not matched to a gene: 7. The CDR3 is made up of 15 amino acids. The germline gives CDR1 SGHRS, CDR2 YFSETQ. The CDR3 DNA sequence: TGCGCCAGCAGCGCAGCGGGAGCTGGGACCGGGGAGCTGTTTTTT. This translates into CASSAAGAGTGELFF.

Remarks on this clone: The germline gene is not matched at one end of the junction; a read error may be the cause. This chain connects TRBV7-7 to TRBJ2-5; 11 bases align to TRBD2. Germline V gene lookup returns CDR1 SSHAT and CDR2 FNYEAQ (reference sequence). The CDR3 has 15 residues. This chain's CDR3 is CASSFGTSGRETQYF. The CDR3 region has the DNA TGTGCTAGCAGCTTTGGGACTAGCGGCCGGGAGACCCAGTACTTC.

A remark on this clone: Other DNA sequences in the same sample also yield this CDR3. V and J are TRBV12-5 and TRBJ1-2; the D gene is possibly TRBD1 (6 bases). This CDR3 is built from 15 residues. Germline-derived CDR1 and CDR2 are LGHNT and FRNRAP. The ends were cut back, 4 bases at V and 2 bases at J, with 14 bases in the middle. CDR3 in amino acids: CASGSPGGRNYGYTF. DNA of the CDR3: TGTGCTAGTGGTTCCCCCGGGGGGCGCAACTATGGCTACACCTTC.

The V and J genes are TRBV27 and TRBJ2-3, with 13 bases matching TRBD2. Trimming cost V 5 bases and J 6 bases; bases outside gene matches: 8. The germline V gene encodes CDR1 MNHEY and CDR2 SMNVEV (reference sequence). The CDR3 extends over 16 amino acids. The CDR3 region has the DNA TGTGCCAGCAGTCATCCGGGACTAGCGGGATGGGATACGCAGTATTTT. Translating gives CASSHPGLAGWDTQYF.

The gene calls are TRBV27 and TRBJ2-7, with D unclear. The V end lost 6 bases, the J end lost 2 bases, and 11 bases lay between the germline ends. Germline-derived CDR1 and CDR2 are MNHEY and SMNVEV (reference sequence). This CDR3 contains 13 residues. The CDR3 coding sequence is TGTGCCAGCAGACCTATGGGTACCTACGAGCAGTACTTC. Protein: CASRPMGTYEQYF.

The chain uses TRBV2 and TRBJ2-7; D is undetermined. The CDR3 has 19 residues. CDR1 SNHLY and CDR2 FYNNEI come from the germline V gene. V was trimmed by 8 bases and J by 2 bases, leaving 31 bases between them. Written as DNA, the CDR3 is TGTGCCAGCCGCGTGGTCCGAGGCAGAACGACTCTACCGACCTACGAGCAGTACTTC. Its protein is CASRVVRGRTTLPTYEQYF.

This clone is medium-sized (0.01 to 0.1%) in the sample. The V and J genes are TRBV28 and TRBJ1-5; D is unclear. The CDR3 sequence is 14 residues long. The germline CDR1 and CDR2 sequences are MDHEN and SYDVKM. Deletions cut 3 bases from V and 5 bases from J, with 11 bases between. CDR3 nucleotides: TGTGCCAGCAGTTTCCTACTGTCGGATCAGCCCCAGCATTTT. Protein sequence: CASSFLLSDQPQHF. The full variable domain, its missing parts supplied by reference TRBV28 and TRBJ1-5, is DVKVTQSSRYLVKRTGEKVFLECVQDMDHENMFWYRQDPGLGLRLIYFSYDVKMKEKGDIPEGYSVSREKKERFSLILESASTNQTSMYLCASSFLLSDQPQHFGDGTRLSIL.

The chain has TRBV11-2 and TRBJ2-7; no firm D call. CDR1 and CDR2 (germline): SGHAT, FQNNGV. This CDR3 is built from 13 residues. The germline V and J ends were trimmed by 6 bases and 3 bases, with 12 bases remaining between them. CDR3 region: CASSFNDGYEQYF. The CDR3 DNA reads TGTGCCAGCAGTTTCAACGACGGCTACGAGCAGTACTTC. The full variable domain, in which reference TRBV11-2 and TRBJ2-7 provide the parts outside the CDR3, is EAGVAQSPRYKIIEKRQSVAFWCNPISGHATLYWYQQILGQGPKLLIQFQNNGVVDDSQLPKDRFSAERLKGVDSTLKIQPAKLEDSAVYLCASSFNDGYEQYFGPGTRLTVT.

The gene calls are TRBV6-4 and TRBJ2-1, with 10 bases aligning to TRBD2. This CDR3 region has 21 residues. CDR1 is MRHNA, CDR2 SNTAGT, per germline. Trimming cost V 2 bases and J 4 bases; bases outside gene matches: 20. The CDR3 reads CASSDHSALKSGREPYNEQFF. The CDR3 DNA sequence: TGTGCCAGCAGTGACCACTCGGCACTAAAGAGCGGGAGGGAGCCTTACAATGAGCAGTTCTTC.

The V and J genes are TRBV18 and TRBJ1-5, with 10 bases that match TRBD1. The CDR3 is 13 residues long. CDR1 is KGHSH and CDR2 is LQKENI in the germline V gene. After removal of 4 bases from V and 12 bases from J, the junction contained 6 bases not matched to a gene. The CDR3 reads CASSQGTGARQHF. CDR3 bases: TGTGCCAGCTCACAGGGGACAGGGGCCCGCCAGCATTTT.

This chain connects TRBV10-1 to TRBJ2-5; D not resolved. This CDR3 has 13 residues. V lost 4 bases, J lost 3 bases, and 9 bases lay in between. The V gene's germline CDR1 is WNHNN and CDR2 SYGVQD (reference sequence). CDR3 region: CASSGIREETQYF. DNA of the CDR3: TGCGCCAGCAGTGGGATTAGGGAAGAGACCCAGTACTTC.

The chain couples TRBV19 to TRBJ1-2, with D possibly being TRBD1 (6 bases). V shed 0 bases and J shed 5 bases, with 10 bases lying between them. CDR1 is LNHDA, CDR2 SQIVND, per germline (reference sequence). The CDR3 runs 14 residues. CDR3 coding DNA: TGTGCCAGTAGTATAGATCGAGGGGGGTATGGCTACACCTTC. This gives the protein CASSIDRGGYGYTF.

The rearrangement uses TRBV19 and TRBJ2-1; 9 nucleotides agree with TRBD1. With 3 bases clipped from V and 9 bases from J, the junction kept 9 bases outside the gene matches. Looked up from germline, CDR1 is LNHDA and CDR2 is SQIVND (reference sequence). The CDR3 length is 15 residues. The CDR3 spells CASSIRDREGSEQFF. In nucleotides, the CDR3 is TGTGCCAGTAGTATCCGGGACAGGGAGGGAAGTGAGCAGTTCTTC.

Only a few counts were recorded for this clone. V gene TRBV2 combines with J gene TRBJ1-1; D unresolved. Germline V gene lookup returns CDR1 SNHLY and CDR2 FYNNEI. CDR3 size: 16 residues. The V and J ends lost 4 bases and 7 bases respectively, with 22 bases between them. This CDR3 is CASSVFQSGFIHEAFF. CDR3 in DNA: TGTGCCAGCAGTGTTTTTCAGAGTGGATTTATCCATGAAGCTTTCTTT. Full variable domain (remainder filled in from reference TRBV2 and TRBJ1-1): EPEVTQTPSHQVTQMGQEVILRCVPISNHLYFYWYRQILGQKVEFLVSFYNNEISEKSEIFDDQFSVERPDGSNFTLKIRSTKLEDSAMYFCASSVFQSGFIHEAFFGQGTRLTVV.

This clone is medium-sized (0.01 to 0.1%) within its sample. This sequence joins TRBV28 and TRBJ2-2; the match to TRBD1 covers 9 bases. V dropped 5 bases and J dropped 3; count of bases not matched to a gene: 13. The CDR3 is 18 residues long. Germline CDR1 and CDR2: MDHEN and SYDVKM. CDR3: CASSPGGEGTGYTGELFF. The CDR3, as DNA: TGTGCCAGCAGTCCCGGTGGCGAGGGGACAGGGTACACCGGGGAGCTGTTTTTT.

The J gene is TRBJ2-6, the V gene TRBV9; unclear D gene. Trimming removed 0 bases at V and 1 base at J, with 5 bases between. Germline V CDR1 and CDR2: SGDLS, YYNGEE. The CDR3 is made up of 15 amino acids. CDR3 region: CASSVDQSGANVLTF. Written as DNA, the CDR3 is TGTGCCAGCAGCGTAGACCAATCTGGGGCCAACGTCCTGACTTTC.

In its sample, this clone was seen a few times. The rearrangement uses TRBV5-1 and TRBJ2-7; TRBD1 or TRBD2 may be the D gene (5 bases each). Trimming took 3 bases from V and 6 from J, leaving 13 bases between them. CDR1 SGHRS and CDR2 YFSETQ come from the germline V gene. This CDR3 spans 13 amino acids. DNA for the CDR3: TGCGCCAGCAGCTGGGGACCTGGGGCCGAGCAGTACTTC. It codes for CASSWGPGAEQYF.

V gene TRBV6-1 combines with J gene TRBJ2-2, with TRBD2 matching over 7 bases. The CDR3 is made up of 16 amino acids. J was trimmed by 6 bases and V by 1 base; bases with no gene match: 8. Per the germline V gene, CDR1 is MNHNS and CDR2 is SASEGT. CDR3 loop: CASSEDPPGGPGELFF. Written as DNA, the CDR3 is TGTGCCAGCAGTGAAGATCCGCCGGGAGGCCCCGGGGAGCTGTTTTTT.

The V gene is TRBV5-1, the J gene TRBJ2-1, with D tentatively TRBD2 (6 bases). Germline V CDR1 and CDR2: SGHRS, YFSETQ. V was shortened by 4 bases and J by 3 bases, with 14 bases between the two germline ends. The CDR3 is made up of 15 amino acids. In nucleotides, the CDR3 is TGCGCCAGCAGCGTAGCGGAACCGAGCTACAATGAGCAGTTCTTC. Translated, it gives CASSVAEPSYNEQFF.

The J gene is TRBJ2-7, the V gene TRBV6-1, with no clear D. Germline lookup yields CDR1 MNHNS and CDR2 SASEGT. The CDR3 loop spans 14 amino acids. Trimming left V 3 bases short and J 4 bases short, with 13 bases between. The CDR3 sequence is CASSDGGKIYEQYF. DNA for the CDR3: TGTGCCAGCAGTGATGGTGGCAAGATTTACGAGCAGTACTTC.